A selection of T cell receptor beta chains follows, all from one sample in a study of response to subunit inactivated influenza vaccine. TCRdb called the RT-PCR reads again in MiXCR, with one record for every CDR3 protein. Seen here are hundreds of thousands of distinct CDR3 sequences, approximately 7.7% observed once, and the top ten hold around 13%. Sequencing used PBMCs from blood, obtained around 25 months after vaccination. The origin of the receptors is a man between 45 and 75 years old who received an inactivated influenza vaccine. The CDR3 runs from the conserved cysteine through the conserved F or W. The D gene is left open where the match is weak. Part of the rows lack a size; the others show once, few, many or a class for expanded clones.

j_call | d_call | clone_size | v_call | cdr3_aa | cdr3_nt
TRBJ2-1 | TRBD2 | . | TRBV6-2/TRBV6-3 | CASRPRPLAGGSNEQFF | TGTGCCAGCAGGCCGCGGCCCCTAGCGGGAGGTAGTAATGAGCAGTTCTTC
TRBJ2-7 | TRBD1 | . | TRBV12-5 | CASGLVTGQGIVEQYF | TGTGCTAGTGGTTTGGTAACGGGACAGGGCATCGTCGAGCAGTACTTC
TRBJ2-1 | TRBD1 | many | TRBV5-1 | CASSPTGQASYNEQFF | TGCGCCAGCAGCCCCACCGGACAGGCCTCCTACAATGAGCAGTTCTTC
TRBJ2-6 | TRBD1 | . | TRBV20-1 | CSALDRVLSGANVLTF | TGCAGTGCTTTGGACAGGGTTCTGTCTGGGGCCAACGTCCTGACTTTC
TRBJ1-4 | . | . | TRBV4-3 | CASSQPNEKLFF | TGCGCCAGCAGCCAACCAAACGAAAAACTGTTTTTT
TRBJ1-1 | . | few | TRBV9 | CASSPLGLGRTEAFF | TGTGCCAGCAGCCCCCTCGGGTTAGGGAGGACTGAAGCTTTCTTT
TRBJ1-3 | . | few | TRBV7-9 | CASRPNYRDTPGNTIYF | TGTGCCAGCAGGCCAAACTACCGGGACACTCCTGGAAACACCATATATTTT
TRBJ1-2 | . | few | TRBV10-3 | CAISDSDAANYGYTF | TGTGCCATCAGTGATTCCGACGCAGCTAACTATGGCTACACCTTC
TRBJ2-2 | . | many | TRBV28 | CASSKDGNTGELFF | TGTGCCAGCAGCAAAGACGGGAACACCGGGGAGCTGTTTTTT
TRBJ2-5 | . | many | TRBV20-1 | CSARDSGQETQYF | TGCAGTGCTAGAGACTCAGGGCAGGAGACCCAGTACTTC
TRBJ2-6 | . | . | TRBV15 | CATSRDLVAGANVLTF | TGTGCCACCAGCAGAGATCTGGTGGCTGGGGCCAACGTCCTGACTTTC
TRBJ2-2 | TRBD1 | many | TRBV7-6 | CASSNPGTANTGELFF | TGTGCCAGCAGCAATCCCGGGACAGCTAACACCGGGGAGCTGTTTTTT
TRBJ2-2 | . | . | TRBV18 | CASRQGGTGELFF | TGTGCCAGCCGACAGGGAGGCACCGGGGAGCTGTTTTTT
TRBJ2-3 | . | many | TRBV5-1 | CASSLMPAGQVTDTQYF | TGCGCCAGCAGCTTGATGCCGGCGGGGCAAGTTACAGATACGCAGTATTTT
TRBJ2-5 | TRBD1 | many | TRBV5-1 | CASSSGQGETQYF | TGTGCCAGCAGCTCGGGACAGGGAGAGACCCAGTACTTC
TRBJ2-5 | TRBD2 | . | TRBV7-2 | CASSLGTRAPQYF | TGTGCCAGCAGCTTGGGGACTAGAGCCCCCCAGTACTTC
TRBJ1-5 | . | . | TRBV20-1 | CSASARRNQPQHF | TGCAGTGCTAGTGCCAGGCGCAATCAGCCCCAGCATTTT
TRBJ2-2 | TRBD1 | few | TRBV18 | CASSWDSLNGGELFF | TGTGCCAGCTCTTGGGACAGCCTAAACGGCGGGGAGCTGTTTTTT
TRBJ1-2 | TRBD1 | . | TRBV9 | CASSALGTDYGYTF | TGTGCCAGCAGCGCTTTAGGGACAGACTATGGCTACACCTTC
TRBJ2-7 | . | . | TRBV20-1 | CSARPMTSEYEQYF | TGCAGTGCTAGGCCTATGACTAGTGAATACGAGCAGTACTTC
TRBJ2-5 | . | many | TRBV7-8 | CASSGDIRAKAQYF | TGTGCCAGCAGCGGGGACATTCGGGCCAAGGCCCAGTACTTC
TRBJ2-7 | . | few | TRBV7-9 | CASSLPLGPYEQYF | TGTGCCAGCAGCTTACCCCTGGGACCCTACGAGCAGTACTTC
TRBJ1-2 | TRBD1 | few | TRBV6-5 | CASSLDGTGAYGYTF | TGTGCCAGCAGTTTGGACGGGACAGGGGCCTATGGCTACACCTTC
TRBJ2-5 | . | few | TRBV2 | CASSAPPDFETQYF | TGTGCCAGCAGTGCACCCCCGGATTTTGAGACCCAGTACTTC
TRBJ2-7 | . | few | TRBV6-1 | CASSGRTLGEQYF | TGTGCCAGCAGTGGCCGCACATTGGGGGAGCAGTACTTC
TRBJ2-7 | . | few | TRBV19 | CGITYEQYF | TGTGGCATCACATACGAGCAGTACTTC
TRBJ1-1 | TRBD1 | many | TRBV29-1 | CSVFGDSSTAEAFF | TGCAGCGTTTTTGGGGACAGTTCAACGGCTGAAGCTTTCTTT
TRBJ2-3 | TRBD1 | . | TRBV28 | CASRDRGMDTQYF | TGTGCCAGCCGGGACAGGGGTATGGATACGCAGTATTTT
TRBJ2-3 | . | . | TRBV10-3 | CAIHEGVQGGPVDTQYF | TGTGCCATCCATGAGGGTGTGCAGGGGGGACCCGTAGATACGCAGTATTTT
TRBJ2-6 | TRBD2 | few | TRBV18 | CASSPRFSGDSGANVLTF | TGTGCCAGCTCACCACGGTTTAGCGGGGACTCTGGGGCCAACGTCCTGACTTTC
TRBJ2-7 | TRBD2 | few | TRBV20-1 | CSAKTSGGTDEQYF | TGCAGTGCTAAGACTAGCGGGGGGACCGACGAGCAGTACTTC
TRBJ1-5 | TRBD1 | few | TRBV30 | CAWSTGVQPQHF | TGTGCCTGGAGTACAGGGGTTCAGCCCCAGCATTTT
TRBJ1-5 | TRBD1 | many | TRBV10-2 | CASSMGQGLQPQHF | TGCGCCAGCAGTATGGGACAGGGATTACAGCCCCAGCATTTT
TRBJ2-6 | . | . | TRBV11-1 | CASSPLPGQSSGANVLTF | TGTGCCAGCAGCCCCCTGCCAGGGCAGAGCTCTGGGGCCAACGTCCTGACTTTC
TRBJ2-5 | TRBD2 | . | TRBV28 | CASSPPRTSGGGTQYF | TGTGCCAGCAGTCCCCCTCGGACTAGCGGTGGCGGGACCCAGTACTTC
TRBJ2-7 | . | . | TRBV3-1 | CASSQDEPRYEQYF | TGTGCCAGCAGCCAAGATGAGCCCCGATACGAGCAGTACTTC
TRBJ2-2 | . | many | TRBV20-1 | CSARGQGTGELFF | TGCAGTGCTAGAGGCCAGGGCACCGGGGAGCTGTTTTTT
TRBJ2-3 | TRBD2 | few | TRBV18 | CASSPGLANTDTQYF | TGTGCCAGCTCGCCGGGACTAGCGAACACAGATACGCAGTATTTT
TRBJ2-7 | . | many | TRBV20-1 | CSARVVGNEQYF | TGCAGTGCTAGAGTGGTCGGGAACGAGCAGTACTTC
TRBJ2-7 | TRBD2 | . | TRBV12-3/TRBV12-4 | CASSLFRTSGTSYEQYF | TGTGCCAGCAGCTTATTCCGGACTAGCGGAACATCCTACGAGCAGTACTTC
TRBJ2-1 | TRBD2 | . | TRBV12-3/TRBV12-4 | CASTPSAGGSSYNEQFF | TGTGCCAGCACCCCTAGTGCGGGGGGGAGCTCCTACAATGAGCAGTTCTTC
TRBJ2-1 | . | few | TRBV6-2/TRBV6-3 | CASRTPGEQFF | TGTGCCAGCAGGACACCGGGTGAGCAGTTCTTC
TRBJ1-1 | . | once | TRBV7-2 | CASSLARRGASEAFF | TGTGCCAGCAGCTTAGCGAGGAGGGGGGCGTCTGAAGCTTTCTTT
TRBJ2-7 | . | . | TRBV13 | CASSETSNSYEQYF | TGTGCCAGCAGCGAAACATCTAACTCCTACGAGCAGTACTTC
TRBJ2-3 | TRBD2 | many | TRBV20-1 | CSAKISGRPDTQYF | TGCAGTGCGAAAATTAGCGGGAGGCCAGATACGCAGTATTTT
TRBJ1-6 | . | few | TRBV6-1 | CAARTEYNSPLHF | TGTGCCGCGCGGACAGAATATAATTCACCCCTCCACTTT
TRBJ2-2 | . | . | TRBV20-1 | CSARDPARIRTGELFF | TGCAGTGCTAGAGATCCGGCTCGGATTCGAACCGGGGAGCTGTTTTTT
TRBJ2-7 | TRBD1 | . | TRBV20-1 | CSARWTGPPYEQYF | TGCAGTGCTAGATGGACAGGGCCACCCTACGAGCAGTACTTC
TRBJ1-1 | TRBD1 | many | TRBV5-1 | CASSLELQGRPMNTEAFF | TGCGCCAGCAGCTTGGAACTACAGGGGAGGCCCATGAACACTGAAGCTTTCTTT